This T cell receptor (beta chain) was identified during a study of cytomegalovirus exposure and HLA in healthy donors. Study-wide context: The roughly 110 validation repertoires were produced on the same platform as the 650 or so repertoires of the first cohort. This was reported in a later analysis.

The data were produced by immunoSEQ multiplex PCR, yet TCRdb's version contains in-frame clones alone and is incomplete. The sample lists about 72,000 clones, about 93% occurring once. V shed 4 bases, J shed 6 bases, and the junction held 5 bases outside the gene matches. The CDR3 consists of 13 residues. Germline V lookup: CDR1 MGHRA, CDR2 YSYEKL. The sequenced sample was PBMCs. The sequence was collected from a woman aged 18-35 years in good health and CMV-seropositive. V and J are TRBV4-1 and TRBJ2-7; 8 bases are shared with TRBD1. The CDR3 protein is CASSPGQGSEQYF. The CDR3 region has the DNA TGCGCCAGCAGCCCTGGACAGGGTTCCGAGCAGTACTTC.